The 26 T cell receptor beta chains given below trace back to one sample, sequenced in a study of T cell repertoires in cytomegalovirus infection. One entry per CDR3 protein results from TCRdb running MiXCR on the reads. Among some 940,000 distinct CDR3 sequences listed, 30% to 40% were seen once. Which antigens these TCRs recognize remains unknown. The sequenced sample was cultured CD8+ T cells from PBMCs, obtained from culture after CMV antigen stimulation. The source of these receptors is a human donor in good health (CMV status not recorded). Some clones in this sample may be carry-over from other donors' samples.

This chain connects TRBV10-3 to TRBJ1-2; D is unclear. Germline V CDR1 and CDR2: ENHRY, SYGVKD. This CDR3 comprises 14 residues. The ends were cut back, 3 bases at V and 4 bases at J, with 12 bases in the middle. CDR3 sequence: CAISDSGSLYGYTF. The CDR3 DNA is TGTGCCATCAGTGATTCGGGCAGCCTCTATGGCTACACCTTC.

This chain uses TRBV7-6 with TRBJ1-6, with 7 bases matching TRBD1. The V and J ends lost 4 bases and 1 base, in that order; junction bases with no gene match: 7. Germline CDR1 reads SGHVS; CDR2 reads FNYEAQ. The CDR3 length is 17 residues. The CDR3 coding sequence is TGTGCCAGCAGCTCCCGAGAGGGGGCATCCTATAATTCACCCCTCCACTTT. Translated: CASSSREGASYNSPLHF.

This clonotype was observed a handful of times. The chain joins TRBV4-2 to TRBJ1-6; tentative D call: TRBD1 (6 bases). The germline gives CDR1 LGHNA, CDR2 YNFKEQ. The germline V and J ends were trimmed by 2 bases and 6 bases, with 8 bases remaining between them. The CDR3 has 14 amino acids. The CDR3 here is CASSQRGANSPLHF. CDR3 sequence (DNA): TGTGCCAGCAGCCAAAGGGGGGCTAATTCACCCCTCCACTTT.

The gene calls are TRBV27 and TRBJ1-5; D gene ambiguous. This CDR3 has 14 amino acids. Between the trimmed V and J ends, which lost 5 bases and 5 bases, there was a span of 13 bases. The germline V gene encodes CDR1 MNHEY and CDR2 SMNVEV (reference sequence). The CDR3 bases are TGTGCCAGCAGTACGAGGAGGTGGGATCAGCCCCAGCATTTT. Translated, it gives CASSTRRWDQPQHF.

This clonotype has a handful of counts. V and J are TRBV7-8 and TRBJ1-1; no definite D call. The CDR3 is made up of 16 amino acids. The V end lost 2 bases, the J end lost 1 base, and 14 bases lay between the germline ends. Per germline, CDR1 SGHVS and CDR2 FQNEAQ. CDR3 region: CASSLNSWTGNTEAFF. CDR3 bases: TGTGCCAGCAGCTTAAACTCTTGGACTGGGAACACTGAAGCTTTCTTT.

The chain uses TRBV10-3 and TRBJ2-4; D perhaps matches TRBD1 (7 bases). Trimming removed 2 bases at V and 3 bases at J, with 14 bases between. CDR1 ENHRY and CDR2 SYGVKD come from the germline V gene. The CDR3 is 16 amino acids. The CDR3 DNA sequence: TGTGCCATCAGTGAGGGCGCAGGGGGAGGCAAAAACATTCAGTACTTC. It translates to CAISEGAGGGKNIQYF.

This sequence joins TRBV28 and TRBJ2-7; no clear D gene. Germline CDR1 MDHEN, CDR2 SYDVKM. The CDR3 length is 15 residues. Trimming removed 3 bases from V and 2 bases from J, with 14 bases in between. In nucleotides, the CDR3 is TGTGCCAGCAGTTTTTCGGCTCCAGTTGCCTACGAGCAGTACTTC. Encoded protein: CASSFSAPVAYEQYF.

This clonotype was seen more than once but under ten times. The chain has TRBV5-6 and TRBJ2-1, with D possibly matching TRBD2 (5 bases). CDR1 is SGHDT, CDR2 YYEEEE, per germline. V was cut by 3 bases and J by 1 base, with 14 bases left in between. The CDR3 consists of 16 residues. CDR3: CASSSPRASSYNEQFF. The CDR3 DNA follows: TGTGCCAGCAGCTCTCCGCGGGCCAGTTCCTACAATGAGCAGTTCTTC. Full variable domain (outside the CDR3, taken from reference TRBV5-6 and TRBJ2-1): DAGVTQSPTHLIKTRGQQVTLRCSPKSGHDTVSWYQQALGQGPQFIFQYYEEEERQRGNFPDRFSGHQFPNYSSELNVNALLLGDSALYLCASSSPRASSYNEQFFGPGTRLTVL.

Notes on this clonotype: A much larger clone sits a single nucleotide away, making a read error possible. V usage is TRBV7-9 and J usage is TRBJ1-1; 7 bases line up with TRBD1. The CDR3 has 16 amino acids. CDR1 and CDR2 (germline): SEHNR, FQNEAQ (reference sequence). Trimming at V came to 5 bases and at J to 0 bases, leaving 9 bases not matched to a gene. In DNA form, the CDR3 reads TGTGCCAGCAGCGTATCCGCGGGACAGCTGAACACTGAAGCTTTCTTT. Translated: CASSVSAGQLNTEAFF.

V is TRBV6-5 and J is TRBJ2-1; D may be TRBD2 (7 bases). V was trimmed by 4 bases and J by 3 bases, leaving 13 bases between them. Germline CDR1 and CDR2: MNHEY and SVGAGI. The CDR3 has 15 residues. This chain's CDR3 is CASSWRGLDYNEQFF. The DNA for the CDR3 is TGTGCCAGCAGTTGGCGGGGGCTGGACTACAATGAGCAGTTCTTC.

This chain links TRBV11-2 with TRBJ2-5; tentatively, D is TRBD1 or TRBD2 (5 bases each). Germline V gene lookup returns CDR1 SGHAT and CDR2 FQNNGV. V was cut by 2 bases and J by 5 bases, with 12 bases left in between. The CDR3 loop spans 14 amino acids. Here the CDR3 DNA reads TGTGCCAGCAGCTTATTGGGGGACCGGGAGACCCAGTACTTC. It codes for CASSLLGDRETQYF.

In this sample, this clonotype turned up a few times. The chain employs TRBV27 and TRBJ1-3; a possible D gene is TRBD1 (6 bases). The V and J ends lost 8 bases and 0 bases respectively, with 11 bases between them. Germline assignment: CDR1 MNHEY and CDR2 SMNVEV (reference sequence). This CDR3 region has 14 residues. The CDR3 here is CASGKGGSGNTIYF. CDR3 nucleotide sequence: TGTGCCAGCGGAAAGGGGGGCTCTGGAAACACCATATATTTT.

This clonotype was found a few times. V usage is TRBV7-9 and J usage is TRBJ1-3; D may be TRBD1 (5 bases). The CDR3 is 16 amino acids. Trimming pared 4 bases from V and 0 bases from J, leaving 13 bases between. Germline CDR1 and CDR2: SEHNR and FQNEAQ (reference sequence). The CDR3 DNA sequence: TGTGCCAGCAGCTCAGGGTCCAAGGCCTCTGGAAACACCATATATTTT. Protein product: CASSSGSKASGNTIYF.

The sample holds many counts of this clonotype. V is TRBV11-2 and J is TRBJ2-1; 8 bases fit TRBD1. J gave up 1 base and V 5 bases, and 7 bases lay outside the gene matches. Per germline, CDR1 SGHAT and CDR2 FQNNGV. CDR3 size: 16 residues. In nucleotides, the CDR3 is TGTGCCAGCAGCATGACAGGGGTTTCTTCCTACAATGAGCAGTTCTTC. Encoded protein: CASSMTGVSSYNEQFF.

This clonotype was seen a handful of times. The genes are TRBV10-2 and TRBJ1-1; TRBD1 aligns across 7 bases. CDR3 size: 14 residues. J lost 4 bases, V lost 5 bases, and 7 bases had no gene match. Looked up from germline, CDR1 is WSHSY and CDR2 is SAAADI. CDR3 sequence reads: CASSQTRQGTEAFF. DNA for the CDR3: TGCGCCAGCAGTCAGACCCGACAGGGCACTGAAGCTTTCTTT.

This clonotype showed up just a few times. The rearrangement uses TRBV4-1 and TRBJ1-2; D remains ambiguous. Germline CDR1 MGHRA, CDR2 YSYEKL. V was pared by 6 bases and J by 8 bases, with 10 bases between. The CDR3 contains 11 residues. The CDR3: CASRGPGGYTF. For the CDR3, the DNA is TGCGCCAGCAGGGGTCCGGGAGGCTACACCTTC.

The genes are TRBV7-8 and TRBJ1-1; D not resolved. Germline CDR1 SGHVS, CDR2 FQNEAQ. V was shortened by 4 bases and J by 6 bases, with 15 bases between the two germline ends. CDR3 length: 14 amino acids. The CDR3 sequence: CASSWLKDGAEAFF. For the CDR3, the DNA is TGTGCCAGCAGCTGGCTCAAAGATGGTGCTGAAGCTTTCTTT.

Notes on this clonotype: An end of the junction differs from the germline gene, which may be a read error. The genes are TRBV6-2 or TRBV6-3 and TRBJ2-7; no reliable D call. The CDR3 is made up of 11 amino acids. CDR1 is MNHEY, CDR2 SVGEGT, per germline. The CDR3, as DNA: TGTGCCAACAGTTACGCGTCCGAGCAGTACTTC. This gives the protein CANSYASEQYF.

CDR3 protein: CSVAGQGARGNTIYF. In nucleotides, the CDR3 is TGCAGCGTTGCCGGACAGGGGGCTAGAGGAAACACCATATATTTT. The gene calls are TRBV29-1 and TRBJ1-3, with 11 bases fitting TRBD1. The CDR3 has 15 residues. Germline CDR1 is SQVTM and CDR2 is ANQGSEA. The V and J ends lost 4 bases and 4 bases, in that order; junction bases with no gene match: 6.

The chain's CDR3 is CASSLSTGTAFYGYTF. Here the CDR3 DNA reads TGTGCCAGCAGTTTATCCACCGGGACAGCCTTCTATGGCTACACCTTC. The chain links TRBV27 to TRBJ1-2, with 7 bases that match TRBD1. This CDR3 contains 16 residues. The junction had 8 bases not matched to a gene; V was cut back by 0 bases and J by 4 bases. Germline CDR1 and CDR2: MNHEY and SMNVEV (reference sequence).

This clonotype occurred once. V and J are TRBV28 and TRBJ1-4, with D unclear. CDR1 and CDR2 (germline): MDHEN, SYDVKM. V lost 6 bases to trimming and J lost 8 bases, with 19 bases between them. This CDR3 region has 15 residues. The CDR3 DNA follows: TGTGCCAGCAGATTTTCGGGGTCTCACAAAGAAAAACTGTTTTTT. This encodes CASRFSGSHKEKLFF.

The V call is TRBV5-1, the J call TRBJ2-7; D is possibly TRBD2 (5 bases). In germline, CDR1 is SGHRS, CDR2 YFSETQ. There are 15 residues in the CDR3. Trimming left V 4 bases short and J 2 bases short, with 16 bases between. CDR3 protein: CASSPGSGLAYEQYV. CDR3 nucleotide sequence: TGCGCCAGCAGCCCGGGGTCGGGGTTGGCCTACGAGCAGTACGTC.

Concerning this clonotype: One end of the junction varies from germline; a read error may be responsible. The CDR3 nucleotides are TGTGCCAGCAGCTTAAGGGACCAGGACTTC. Its translation is CASSLRDQDF. The chain combines TRBV7-9 with TRBJ2-5; D is possibly TRBD1 or TRBD2 (5 bases each). The CDR3 loop spans 10 amino acids. Germline-derived CDR1 and CDR2 are SEHNR and FQNEAQ (reference sequence).

This chain joins TRBV19 and TRBJ2-1; a possible D gene is TRBD2 (5 bases). V lost 0 bases and J 0 bases, leaving 9 bases between the germline ends. The length of the CDR3 is 16 residues. CDR1 is LNHDA, CDR2 SQIVND, per germline (reference sequence). The CDR3 here is CASSIEGLSSYNEQFF. For the CDR3, the DNA is TGTGCCAGTAGTATAGAAGGACTGAGCTCCTACAATGAGCAGTTCTTC.

The chain couples TRBV27 to TRBJ2-2; D gene ambiguous. Trimming took 4 bases from V and 7 from J, leaving 7 bases between them. This CDR3 is 12 amino acids long. In germline, CDR1 is MNHEY, CDR2 SMNVEV (reference sequence). CDR3 sequence (DNA): TGTGCCAGCAGTTATATAAACGGGGAGCTGTTTTTT. Translated, it gives CASSYINGELFF.

The chain carries TRBV19 and TRBJ1-1; the D is unclear. This CDR3 comprises 13 residues. The germline V and J ends were trimmed by 2 bases and 7 bases, with 11 bases remaining between them. Germline V gene data show CDR1 as LNHDA and CDR2 as SQIVND (reference sequence). CDR3 in amino acids: CASSIILGREAFF. The CDR3 bases are TGTGCCAGTAGTATAATATTGGGTCGTGAAGCTTTCTTT.